This entry features one T cell receptor (beta chain) sequence. Original analysis: Counts of nucleated cells, estimated from reference gene primer amplification, were obtained. The data were produced by immunoSEQ multiplex PCR, yet TCRdb's version contains in-frame clones alone and is incomplete. Clonal size and the V and J genes are those of that table, whereas D and trimming came from the DNA. In the table there are roughly 55,000 clones, around 86% of which are singletons. This sample stems from a study of blood T cell repertoires in COVID-19. Across the study: T cells, B-cell-depleted T cells, or PBMCs provided the cDNA or gDNA that served as material.

The sequence derives from a woman in her sixties with acute or convalescent COVID-19. Input material: peripheral blood.

CDR3 in DNA: TGCGCCAGCAGCTTGGGCCCCCAGCGGGGGCGCGTAAGCACAGATACGCAGTATTTT. Amino acids: CASSLGPQRGRVSTDTQYF. V and J are TRBV5-1 and TRBJ2-3; TRBD2 agrees at 8 bases. V lost 0 bases and J lost 0; bases outside the gene matches: 12. The CDR3 extends over 19 amino acids. CDR1 is SGHRS, CDR2 YFSETQ, per germline.